A single sample gave rise to the 32 T cell receptor beta chains below, sequenced in a study of blood T cell repertoires in COVID-19. Clones were sequenced by immunoSEQ multiplex PCR, and TCRdb holds only the in-frame ones, with some missing. This sample has roughly 280,000 clones, with 70% to 90% found just once. The source material was peripheral blood. The receptors were sampled from a woman between 65 and 79 years old with acute or convalescent COVID-19.

In its sample, this clone was seen once. This chain links TRBV15 with TRBJ2-3; TRBD2 matches at 10 bases. The trim removed 2 bases at V and 7 bases at J, leaving 21 bases unmatched. Germline values: CDR1 LNHNV, CDR2 YYDKDF (reference sequence). The CDR3 sequence is 20 residues long. The CDR3 here is CATSRPFGILVAGGGNTQYF. DNA of the CDR3: TGTGCCACCAGCAGACCCTTTGGGATCCTTGTAGCGGGGGGAGGTAATACGCAGTATTTT.

This clone was recorded only once. The V call is TRBV7-2, the J call TRBJ1-1; TRBD1 matches 7 bases. Germline trimming cut 5 bases from V and 1 base from J; bases unmatched to any gene: 10. In germline, CDR1 is SGHTA, CDR2 FQGNSA. The CDR3 extends over 16 amino acids. CDR3 in amino acids: CASSLHRGEGNTEAFF. CDR3 nucleotides: TGTGCCAGCAGCCTCCACAGGGGCGAAGGGAACACTGAAGCTTTCTTT.

The CDR3 DNA follows: TGTGCCAGTAGAACGGTCGGGGGGAGGTCCAATGAGCAGTTCTTC. Translating gives CASRTVGGRSNEQFF. The rearrangement joins TRBV19 to TRBJ2-1; 7 nucleotides align to TRBD2. The CDR3 length is 15 residues. V gave up 6 bases and J gave up 6 bases; unmatched junction bases: 11. The germline V gene encodes CDR1 LNHDA and CDR2 SQIVND (reference sequence).

The chain recombines TRBV18 with TRBJ2-1; 10 positions match TRBD1. Germline-derived CDR1 and CDR2 are KGHSH and LQKENI. V lost 2 bases to trimming and J lost 5 bases; unmatched junction nucleotides: 9. This CDR3 region has 17 residues. CDR3 region: CASSPDKGQGINNEQFF. The CDR3 nucleotides read TGTGCCAGCTCACCAGATAAGGGACAGGGGATAAACAATGAGCAGTTCTTC.

This rearrangement joins TRBV6-5 to TRBJ1-5; 12 bases fit TRBD1. The CDR3 is 15 residues long. V was clipped by 5 bases and J by 7 bases; unmatched bases: 6. Germline CDR1 MNHEY, CDR2 SVGAGI. For the CDR3, the DNA is TGTGCCAGCAGTATCGGGACAGGGGGCGTCCAGCCCCAGCATTTT. This translates into CASSIGTGGVQPQHF.

The rearrangement uses TRBV29-1 and TRBJ2-3; D might be TRBD2 (6 bases). V lost 6 bases and J 3 bases, leaving 13 bases between the germline ends. This CDR3 contains 13 residues. Germline V CDR1 and CDR2: SQVTM, ANQGSEA. This CDR3 reads CSVGRDATDTQYF. CDR3 DNA sequence: TGCAGCGTAGGGCGGGACGCGACAGATACGCAGTATTTT.

The rearrangement uses TRBV5-1 and TRBJ1-2; 10 positions match TRBD1. In germline, CDR1 is SGHRS, CDR2 YFSETQ. This CDR3 comprises 13 residues. With V trimmed by 5 bases and J by 5 bases, 3 bases remained unmatched. The CDR3 loop reads CASRVGQGYGYTF. Written as DNA, the CDR3 is TGCGCCAGCAGAGTGGGACAGGGGTATGGCTACACCTTC.

This clone was detected a few times. The genes are TRBV2 and TRBJ1-4; 10 bases are a match to TRBD1. The CDR3 totals 14 residues. V lost 8 bases and J lost 3; bases outside the gene matches: 3. In germline, CDR1 is SNHLY, CDR2 FYNNEI. CDR3 in DNA: TGTGCCAGCGCTGGGACAGGGGCTAATGAAAAACTGTTTTTT. It codes for CASAGTGANEKLFF.

V gene TRBV30 combines with J gene TRBJ1-6, with TRBD1 identical over 8 bases. V lost 3 bases, J lost 9 bases, and 13 bases stayed unmatched. The germline CDR1 and CDR2 sequences are GTSNPN and SVGIG (reference sequence). The CDR3 covers 16 residues. The DNA of the CDR3 is TGTGCCTGGAGCCCGGACAGGGCCGATAAGGGTTCACCCCTCCACTTT. Translation gives CAWSPDRADKGSPLHF.

This clone was counted a few times. The genes are TRBV10-3 and TRBJ1-3; D may be TRBD1 (6 bases). The CDR3 has 15 residues. Trimming removed 5 bases from V and 0 bases from J, with 11 bases in between. Germline V CDR1 and CDR2: ENHRY, SYGVKD. The chain's CDR3 is CAISQGYASGNTIYF. DNA for the CDR3: TGTGCCATCAGTCAGGGGTATGCCTCTGGAAACACCATATATTTT.

The rearrangement links TRBV5-1 to TRBJ1-3; tentatively, D is TRBD1 (6 bases). The CDR3 spans 14 residues. V was trimmed by 4 bases and J by 2 bases, leaving 10 bases between them. From germline, CDR1 is SGHRS and CDR2 YFSETQ. The CDR3: CASSQGTTGNTIYF. The DNA for the CDR3 is TGCGCCAGCAGCCAGGGGACAACTGGAAACACCATATATTTT.

Comments on this clone: The same CDR3 can be traced to other DNA sequences in this sample. This rearrangement joins TRBV15 to TRBJ2-3; 9 bases align to TRBD2. CDR3 length equals 15 residues. Germline V CDR1 and CDR2: LNHNV, YYDKDF (reference sequence). The ends lost 0 bases at V and 3 bases at J; junction bases unmatched: 1. For the CDR3, the DNA is TGTGCCACCAGCAGAGAGCTAGCGGGGACAGATACGCAGTATTTT. This translates into CATSRELAGTDTQYF. The variable domain in full, with the rest retrieved from reference TRBV15 and TRBJ2-3, is DAMVIQNPRYQVTQFGKPVTLSCSQTLNHNVMYWYQQKSSQAPKLLFHYYDKDFNNEADTPDNFQSRRPNTSFCFLDIRSPGLGDTAMYLCATSRELAGTDTQYFGPGTRLTVL.

The V gene is TRBV7-2, the J gene TRBJ2-7; D gene unclear. Trimming took off 4 bases at V and 0 bases at J, with 7 bases between the two ends. The CDR3 runs 13 residues. CDR1 and CDR2 from the germline V gene are SGHTA and FQGNSA. The CDR3 spells CASSYGFSYEQYF. CDR3 DNA: TGTGCCAGCAGCTATGGCTTCTCCTACGAGCAGTACTTC.

The V gene is TRBV6-6, the J gene TRBJ1-1; D gene unclear. CDR1 is MNHNY, CDR2 SVGAGI, per germline (reference sequence). Trimming left V 5 bases short and J 6 bases short, with 19 bases between. The CDR3 has 15 residues. In DNA form, the CDR3 reads TGTGCCAGCAGTACGTGGGGAGGGATGGGGTCTGAAGCTTTCTTT. It encodes CASSTWGGMGSEAFF.

The rearrangement joins TRBV5-6 to TRBJ1-2, with 10 bases lining up with TRBD1. The junction had 5 bases not matched to a gene; V was cut back by 6 bases and J by 6 bases. Germline CDR1 SGHDT, CDR2 YYEEEE. The CDR3 contains 13 residues. This CDR3 reads CASIPTGGNGYTF. The CDR3 coding sequence is TGTGCCAGCATCCCGACAGGGGGCAATGGCTACACCTTC.

This chain uses TRBV3-1 (or the pseudogene TRBV3-2) with TRBJ2-1; 7 bases are a match to TRBD2. V lost 8 bases, J lost 3 bases, and 7 bases stayed unmatched. Germline assignment: CDR1 LGHDT and CDR2 YNNKEL (reference sequence). The CDR3 is made up of 14 amino acids. CDR3 nucleotide sequence: TGTGCCAGCGGTTCTGGGGGGGGCTACAATGAGCAGTTCTTC. Translated: CASGSGGGYNEQFF.

The rearrangement uses TRBV27 and TRBJ2-1, with 10 bases identical to TRBD1. Germline V gives CDR1 MNHEY, CDR2 SMNVEV (reference sequence). Trimming at V came to 4 bases and at J to 12 bases, leaving 12 bases not matched to a gene. This CDR3 comprises 15 residues. The CDR3 loop reads CASSYGTGELLAQFF. The CDR3 coding sequence is TGTGCCAGCAGTTACGGGACAGGGGAACTTCTGGCGCAGTTCTTC.

This rearrangement joins TRBV5-1 to TRBJ2-4, with 7 bases matching TRBD2. CDR1 and CDR2 from the germline V gene are SGHRS and YFSETQ. The ends lost 5 bases at V and 6 bases at J; junction bases unmatched: 11. The CDR3 covers 15 residues. The CDR3 sequence is CASSRRGGEPNIQYF. For the CDR3, the DNA is TGCGCCAGCAGTCGCCGGGGAGGGGAACCAAACATTCAGTACTTC.

The chain links TRBV6-1 to TRBJ1-2, with TRBD1 identical over 7 bases. Germline loops: CDR1 MNHNS, CDR2 SASEGT. The CDR3 contains 12 residues. J was trimmed by 8 bases and V by 5 bases; bases with no gene match: 5. This chain's CDR3 is CASSPTGEGYTF. Written as DNA, the CDR3 is TGTGCCAGCAGTCCCACAGGGGAAGGCTACACCTTC.

Ten or more counts support this clone. This sequence joins TRBV18 and TRBJ1-3; D call uncertain. This CDR3 is 14 amino acids long. Germline V gene data show CDR1 as KGHSH and CDR2 as LQKENI. V lost 3 bases, J lost 1 base, and 7 bases lay in between. The CDR3: CASSPQRSGNTIYF. The CDR3 DNA is TGTGCCAGCTCACCTCAGAGGTCTGGAAACACCATATATTTT.

V usage is TRBV15 and J usage is TRBJ1-5; D unresolved. V shed 3 bases and J shed 3 bases, with 6 bases lying between them. The CDR3 is 13 residues long. The germline gives CDR1 LNHNV, CDR2 YYDKDF (reference sequence). For the CDR3, the DNA is TGTGCCACCAGCAGGACAATCAATCAGCCCCAGCATTTT. Translated, it gives CATSRTINQPQHF.

The genes are TRBV24-1 and TRBJ2-2, with a possible D match to TRBD2 (5 bases). The CDR3 contains 14 residues. Trimming took off 4 bases at V and 5 bases at J, with 10 bases between the two ends. Germline V CDR1 and CDR2: KGHDR, SFDVKD. CDR3 amino acids: CATSDRPGTGELFF. CDR3 DNA: TGTGCCACCAGTGACAGACCGGGAACCGGGGAGCTGTTTTTT.

This chain connects TRBV5-8 to TRBJ2-3; tentative D call: TRBD1 (5 bases). The germline V gene encodes CDR1 SGHTS and CDR2 YDEGEE. Trimming stripped 0 bases from V and 4 bases from J, with 15 bases between. This CDR3 has 16 amino acids. The CDR3 sequence: CASSLGTREGADTQYF. CDR3 sequence (DNA): TGTGCCAGCAGCTTGGGGACCCGCGAAGGGGCAGATACGCAGTATTTT.

The rearrangement uses TRBV5-1 and TRBJ2-7; D is possibly TRBD2 (6 bases). Germline V gives CDR1 SGHRS, CDR2 YFSETQ. This CDR3 spans 15 amino acids. The V end lost 3 bases, the J end lost 3 bases, and 16 bases lay between the germline ends. CDR3 DNA sequence: TGCGCCAGCAGCTGGGGGGACTGGACTAACTACGAGCAGTACTTC. It is translated as CASSWGDWTNYEQYF.

The V and J genes are TRBV15 and TRBJ2-1; D call uncertain. In germline, CDR1 is LNHNV, CDR2 YYDKDF (reference sequence). Trimming left V 3 bases short and J 3 bases short, with 6 bases between. CDR3 length equals 13 residues. The CDR3 loop is CATSRRIYNEQFF. The CDR3 nucleotides read TGTGCCACCAGCAGGAGGATCTACAATGAGCAGTTCTTC.

V is TRBV20-1 and J is TRBJ2-5; either TRBD1 or TRBD2 may supply D (5 bases each). The V and J ends lost 4 bases and 5 bases respectively, with 17 bases between them. This CDR3 has 14 residues. In germline, CDR1 is DFQATT, CDR2 SNEGSKA (reference sequence). The CDR3 region is CSATDSGVTETQYF. CDR3 DNA: TGCAGTGCTACTGACAGCGGTGTGACGGAGACCCAGTACTTC.

V and J are TRBV19 and TRBJ1-5; tentative D call: TRBD1 (6 bases). Germline V gene data show CDR1 as LNHDA and CDR2 as SQIVND (reference sequence). The CDR3 totals 17 residues. Deletions cut 7 bases from V and 6 bases from J, with 25 bases between. The CDR3 nucleotides read TGTGCCAGTACCGGGGGGGTCGGGGGCAGATATGGTCAGCCCCAGCATTTT. Translation: CASTGGVGGRYGQPQHF.

The chain joins TRBV10-3 to TRBJ1-1; D is undetermined. CDR1 is ENHRY, CDR2 SYGVKD, per germline. There are 12 residues in the CDR3. The V gene lost 1 base and the J gene lost 11 bases, with 11 bases spanning the gap. The DNA for the CDR3 is TGTGCCATCAGTGAGTATCAGGCCGAGGCTTTCTTT. Protein: CAISEYQAEAFF.

This clone was counted a single time. This sequence joins TRBV5-1 and TRBJ1-2, with D possibly TRBD1 on 6 matching bases. V gave up 0 bases and J gave up 4 bases, with 13 bases separating them. The CDR3 loop spans 15 amino acids. Per the germline V gene, CDR1 is SGHRS and CDR2 is YFSETQ. CDR3 residues: CASSLDRMGAYGYTF. The CDR3 DNA sequence: TGCGCCAGCAGCTTGGACCGTATGGGGGCCTATGGCTACACCTTC.

The CDR3 DNA reads as TGTGCCAGCAGCCGGGACAGAGCTAACTATGGCTACACCTTC. It translates to CASSRDRANYGYTF. The V call is TRBV5-6, the J call TRBJ1-2, with TRBD1 matching over 7 bases. Trimming cost V 4 bases and J 0 bases; bases outside gene matches: 3. The CDR3 spans 14 residues. Germline-derived CDR1 and CDR2 are SGHDT and YYEEEE. The full variable domain, with the rest looked up from reference TRBV5-6 and TRBJ1-2, is DAGVTQSPTHLIKTRGQQVTLRCSPKSGHDTVSWYQQALGQGPQFIFQYYEEEERQRGNFPDRFSGHQFPNYSSELNVNALLLGDSALYLCASSRDRANYGYTFGSGTRLTVV.

This chain connects TRBV7-8 to TRBJ2-1, with 8 bases matching TRBD2. Trimming at V came to 5 bases and at J to 4 bases, leaving 10 bases not matched to a gene. Germline CDR1 SGHVS, CDR2 FQNEAQ. The length of the CDR3 is 16 residues. The CDR3 spells CASSPTRLAGYNEQFF. For the CDR3, the DNA is TGTGCCAGCAGCCCTACGCGGCTAGCGGGTTACAATGAGCAGTTCTTC.

To note about this clone: At the DNA level, this CDR3 is encoded by other sequences in the same sample as well. The V and J genes are TRBV5-1 and TRBJ1-2; unclear D gene. Trimming removed 0 bases at V and 4 bases at J, with 10 bases between. The CDR3 has 14 residues. CDR1 is SGHRS and CDR2 is YFSETQ in the germline V gene. The CDR3 loop is CASSLDPGSYGYTF. In DNA form, the CDR3 reads TGCGCCAGCAGCTTGGACCCGGGATCCTATGGCTACACCTTC.